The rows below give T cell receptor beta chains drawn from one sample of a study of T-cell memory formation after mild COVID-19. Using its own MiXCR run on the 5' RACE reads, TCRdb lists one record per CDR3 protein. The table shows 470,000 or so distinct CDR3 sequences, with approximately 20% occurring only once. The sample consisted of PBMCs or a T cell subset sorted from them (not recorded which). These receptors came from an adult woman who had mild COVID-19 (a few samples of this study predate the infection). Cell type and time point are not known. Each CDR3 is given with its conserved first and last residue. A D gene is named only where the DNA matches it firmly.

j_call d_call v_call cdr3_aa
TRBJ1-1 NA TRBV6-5 CASRGEGEAFF
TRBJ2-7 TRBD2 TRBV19 CASSIGAAGVGDEQYF
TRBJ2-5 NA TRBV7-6 CASTPRLGPQETQYF
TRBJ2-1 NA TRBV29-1 CSVLDRNTYNEQFF
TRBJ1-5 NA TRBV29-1 CSARYSNQPQHF
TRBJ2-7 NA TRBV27 CASSLLGRAYEQYF
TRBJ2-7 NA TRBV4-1 CASSQDDSSYEQYF
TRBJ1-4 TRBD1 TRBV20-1 CSARGGTAEKLFF
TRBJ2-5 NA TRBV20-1 CSASPTRFGTQYF
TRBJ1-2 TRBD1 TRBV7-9 CASSFPGQGLFNYGYTF
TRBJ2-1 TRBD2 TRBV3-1 CASSLRTSGNEQFF
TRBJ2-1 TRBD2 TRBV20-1 CSASSGSSSYNEQFF
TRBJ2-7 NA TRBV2 CASTFGTYEQYF
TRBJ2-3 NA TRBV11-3 CASSHQRGLGTDTQYF
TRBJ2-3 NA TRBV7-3 CASSLRWSPMADTQYF
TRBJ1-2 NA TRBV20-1 CSASGRSIEYGYTF
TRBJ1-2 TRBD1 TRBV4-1 CASSHGQGADYGYTF
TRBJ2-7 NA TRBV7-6 CASSPHRVPSYEQYF
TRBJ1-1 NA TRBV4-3 CASSHIPGPGAEAFF
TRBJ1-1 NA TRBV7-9 CASSLDLIIRAFF
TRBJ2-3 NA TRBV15 CATSKKSTDTQYF
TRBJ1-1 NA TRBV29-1 CSVAEASTNTEAFF
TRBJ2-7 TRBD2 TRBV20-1 CSGTSGAYEQYF
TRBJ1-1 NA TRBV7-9 CASSFGQGTEAFF
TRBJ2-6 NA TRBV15 CATSRDYHRGANVLTF
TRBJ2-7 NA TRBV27 CASSLVSSVYEQYF
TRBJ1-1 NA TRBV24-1 CATSYGRSTEAFF
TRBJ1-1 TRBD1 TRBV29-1 CSAQGGTEAFF
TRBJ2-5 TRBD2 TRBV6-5 CASSTRGVAETQYF
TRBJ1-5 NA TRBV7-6 CASSLGSPNSNQPQHF
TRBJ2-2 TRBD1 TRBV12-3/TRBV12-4 CASSLGQLNTGELFF
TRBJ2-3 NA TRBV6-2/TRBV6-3 CASSYSRDTQYF
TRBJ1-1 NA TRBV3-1 CASSPSDRRNTEAFF
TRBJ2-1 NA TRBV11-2 CASSLDGWGYTSDEQFF
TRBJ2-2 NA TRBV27 CASSLVGSYTGELFF
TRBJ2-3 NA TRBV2 CASSEGTTPDTQYF
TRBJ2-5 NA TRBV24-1 CATSDQRQETQYF
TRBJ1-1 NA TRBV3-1 CASSPPSLSLTEAFF
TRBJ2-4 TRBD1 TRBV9 CASSKDRGGGIQYF
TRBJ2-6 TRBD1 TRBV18 CASSPRGQGASGANVLTF
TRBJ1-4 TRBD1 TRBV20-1 CSARTGGGFEKLFF
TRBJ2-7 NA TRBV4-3 CASSQGSIGGEQYF